The 8 T cell receptor beta chains in this list originate from one sample, sequenced in a study of blood T cell repertoires in COVID-19. TCRdb's table, derived via immunoSEQ multiplex PCR, lists solely in-frame clones and lacks some. The sample shows about 88,000 clones, more than 85% of them seen only once. Specimen: peripheral blood. The origin of the receptors is a man in his sixties with acute or convalescent COVID-19.

The chain uses TRBV3-1 (or the pseudogene TRBV3-2) and TRBJ2-4; perhaps TRBD1 as D (6 bases). This CDR3 comprises 15 residues. Germline CDR1 is LGHDT and CDR2 is YNNKEL (reference sequence). The V end lost 3 bases, the J end lost 3 bases, and 12 bases lay between the germline ends. The CDR3 loop reads CASSQGQRFKNIQYF. The CDR3 DNA is TGTGCCAGCAGCCAGGGACAACGATTCAAAAACATTCAGTACTTC.

The J gene is TRBJ2-7, the V gene TRBV2, with TRBD2 as a possible D gene (5 bases). V shed 9 bases and J shed 6 bases, with 15 bases lying between them. CDR1 SNHLY and CDR2 FYNNEI come from the germline V gene. The CDR3 is made up of 12 amino acids. In DNA, the CDR3 is TGTGCCAGACCCGCCGAGGGTTCCGAGCAGTACTTC. This sequence encodes CARPAEGSEQYF.

The chain carries TRBV5-1 and TRBJ2-7; TRBD1 is a possible D gene (6 bases). Trimming pared 0 bases from V and 6 bases from J, leaving 10 bases between. Germline lookup yields CDR1 SGHRS and CDR2 YFSETQ. The CDR3 sequence is 13 residues long. The CDR3 loop is CASSLEVGGEQYF. CDR3 DNA sequence: TGCGCCAGCAGCTTGGAGGTAGGGGGCGAGCAGTACTTC. The full variable domain, its missing parts supplied by reference TRBV5-1 and TRBJ2-7, is KAGVTQTPRYLIKTRGQQVTLSCSPISGHRSVSWYQQTPGQGLQFLFEYFSETQRNKGNFPGRFSGRQFSNSRSEMNVSTLELGDSALYLCASSLEVGGEQYFGPGTRLTVT.

CDR3 loop: CASSRGTGNSPLHF. CDR3 DNA: TGTGCCAGCAGCCGGGGGACAGGGAATTCACCCCTCCACTTT. This chain uses TRBV7-6 with TRBJ1-6; 9 nucleotides align to TRBD1. The CDR3 is 14 amino acids. Germline V gene sequence: CDR1 SGHVS, CDR2 FNYEAQ. V trimming: 5 bases; J trimming: 7 bases; junction bases outside the gene matches: 3.

This chain connects TRBV28 to TRBJ2-1; 8 nucleotides match TRBD1. The germline gives CDR1 MDHEN, CDR2 SYDVKM. The length of the CDR3 is 14 residues. J was trimmed by 0 bases and V by 6 bases; bases with no gene match: 1. The CDR3, as DNA: TGTGCCAGCAGAGGACAGGGCTCCTACAATGAGCAGTTCTTC. Its translation: CASRGQGSYNEQFF. Together with reference TRBV28 and TRBJ2-1, the CDR3 gives the full variable domain: DVKVTQSSRYLVKRTGEKVFLECVQDMDHENMFWYRQDPGLGLRLIYFSYDVKMKEKGDIPEGYSVSREKKERFSLILESASTNQTSMYLCASRGQGSYNEQFFGPGTRLTVL.

The chain uses TRBV6-6 and TRBJ2-2; D gene ambiguous. Germline CDR1 is MNHNY and CDR2 is SVGAGI (reference sequence). Trimming removed 1 base from V and 0 bases from J, with 6 bases in between. The CDR3 spans 15 residues. The CDR3 DNA is TGTGCCAGCAGTTACTTAGCTCCGAACACCGGGGAGCTGTTTTTT. Its protein product is CASSYLAPNTGELFF.

This chain links TRBV9 with TRBJ2-3; D gene unclear. V lost 3 bases and J 0 bases, leaving 8 bases between the germline ends. The CDR3 length is 14 residues. Germline V CDR1 and CDR2: SGDLS, YYNGEE. Here the CDR3 reads CASSASLSTDTQYF. The CDR3 bases are TGTGCCAGCAGCGCCTCCCTCAGCACAGATACGCAGTATTTT.

The chain carries TRBV7-3 and TRBJ2-1; the D is unclear. This CDR3 is 14 amino acids long. Germline assignment: CDR1 SGHTA and CDR2 FQGTGA. The ends were cut back, 3 bases at V and 5 bases at J, with 11 bases in the middle. The CDR3 DNA is TGTGCCAGCAGCTTGGGTAGCAATAACAATGAGCAGTTCTTC. Protein sequence: CASSLGSNNNEQFF.